A single sample gave rise to the 21 T cell receptor beta chains below, sequenced in a study of cytotoxic CD8 clonotypes in ibrutinib-treated CLL. The protocol was immunoSEQ multiplex PCR, while the TCRdb copy is restricted to in-frame clones and leaves out a portion. The repertoire includes about 50,000 clones, over 60% of them detected once, and around 45% sits in the top ten. Sample: PBMCs, taken after 12 months of ibrutinib treatment. These receptor sequences come from a human donor with chronic lymphocytic leukemia.

The chain links TRBV18 to TRBJ1-1; possibly TRBD1 for D (5 bases). Germline V lookup: CDR1 KGHSH, CDR2 LQKENI. V dropped 6 bases and J dropped 8 bases, with 10 bases sitting between them. The CDR3 length is 11 residues. In DNA, the CDR3 is TGTGCCAGCTCGATTAGGGGAGAAGCTTTCTTT. Protein: CASSIRGEAFF.

The chain carries TRBV28 and TRBJ1-1; D may be TRBD1 (5 bases). V lost 5 bases to trimming and J lost 5 bases, with 18 bases between them. Per the germline V gene, CDR1 is MDHEN and CDR2 is SYDVKM. The CDR3 extends over 15 amino acids. Written as DNA, the CDR3 is TGTGCCAGCAGTCGTCCAGGGTCCCGACGGACTGAAGCTTTCTTT. Its translation is CASSRPGSRRTEAFF.

This clone was detected only a few times. The chain uses TRBV5-1 and TRBJ2-2, with 10 bases identical to TRBD1. Trimming took 5 bases from V and 5 from J; bases not matched to a gene: 6. This CDR3 is built from 15 residues. Germline V gene sequence: CDR1 SGHRS, CDR2 YFSETQ. The CDR3 is CASSTMGQGTGELFF. CDR3 DNA sequence: TGCGCCAGCAGTACTATGGGACAGGGGACCGGGGAGCTGTTTTTT. The entire variable domain, with the rest obtained from reference TRBV5-1 and TRBJ2-2, is as follows: KAGVTQTPRYLIKTRGQQVTLSCSPISGHRSVSWYQQTPGQGLQFLFEYFSETQRNKGNFPGRFSGRQFSNSRSEMNVSTLELGDSALYLCASSTMGQGTGELFFGEGSRLTVL.

The chain links TRBV2 to TRBJ2-1, with 7 nucleotides matching TRBD2. This CDR3 is built from 13 residues. The germline V gene encodes CDR1 SNHLY and CDR2 FYNNEI. Trimming cost V 4 bases and J 9 bases; bases outside gene matches: 6. The CDR3 sequence: CASSVQAGFEQFF. CDR3 DNA: TGTGCCAGCAGTGTACAAGCGGGGTTTGAGCAGTTCTTC.

This chain uses TRBV2 with TRBJ2-4, with 7 nucleotides matching TRBD1. V lost 5 bases to trimming and J lost 0 bases; unmatched junction nucleotides: 13. CDR3 length: 18 amino acids. Per the germline V gene, CDR1 is SNHLY and CDR2 is FYNNEI. The CDR3 sequence: CASSNEGARLLAKNIQYF. The CDR3 DNA reads as TGTGCCAGCAGTAACGAGGGGGCTAGGCTTCTAGCCAAAAACATTCAGTACTTC.

The chain links TRBV6-5 to TRBJ1-2; D possibly corresponds to TRBD1 (6 bases). V dropped 5 bases and J dropped 6 bases, with 16 bases sitting between them. Germline V lookup: CDR1 MNHEY, CDR2 SVGAGI. The CDR3 is 14 amino acids. CDR3 in amino acids: CASSRGGLSHGYTF. CDR3 coding DNA: TGTGCCAGCAGTCGAGGGGGGTTGAGTCATGGCTACACCTTC.

This clone appeared a few times. The chain is built from TRBV11-2 and TRBJ2-5, with D perhaps matching TRBD2 (6 bases). Trimming removed 3 bases at V and 4 bases at J, with 15 bases between. Looked up from germline, CDR1 is SGHAT and CDR2 is FQNNGV. The CDR3 extends over 15 amino acids. The CDR3 DNA reads TGTGCCAGCAGCTTCGGGGGTTCGGTAGGAGAGACCCAGTACTTC. Amino acids: CASSFGGSVGETQYF.

This rearrangement joins TRBV5-4 to TRBJ2-7; D not certain. The CDR3 consists of 11 residues. The V gene's germline CDR1 is SGHNT and CDR2 YYREEE (reference sequence). The V end was cut by 0 bases, the J end by 3 bases, with 1 base between. In nucleotides, the CDR3 is TGTGCCAGCAGCTTGGACTACGAGCAGTACTTC. Protein sequence: CASSLDYEQYF.

V usage is TRBV4-1 and J usage is TRBJ2-7; D unresolved. Per germline, CDR1 MGHRA and CDR2 YSYEKL. The V gene lost 0 bases and the J gene lost 1 base, with 13 bases spanning the gap. The CDR3 extends over 16 amino acids. DNA for the CDR3: TGCGCCAGCAGCCAAGATCATGGCGGATCGTCCTACGAGCAGTACTTC. This encodes CASSQDHGGSSYEQYF.

The chain's CDR3 is CASRAYRGDEQYF. The CDR3 coding sequence is TGTGCCAGCAGAGCCTACAGAGGCGACGAGCAGTACTTC. The chain recombines TRBV6-1 with TRBJ2-7; D remains ambiguous. V lost 6 bases and J 5 bases, leaving 14 bases between the germline ends. The CDR3 loop spans 13 amino acids. Germline assignment: CDR1 MNHNS and CDR2 SASEGT.

This chain links TRBV7-7 with TRBJ2-1; TRBD2 is a possible D gene (6 bases). The germline V gene has CDR1 SSHAT and CDR2 FNYEAQ (reference sequence). The CDR3 length is 14 residues. CDR3 bases: TGTGCTTTGAAGCGGGCTAGCTCCTACAATGAGCAGTTCTTC. It translates to CALKRASSYNEQFF.

This rearrangement joins TRBV7-2 to TRBJ2-1; 14 bases fit TRBD2. The CDR3 extends over 15 amino acids. Germline V lookup: CDR1 SGHTA, CDR2 FQGNSA. V dropped 4 bases and J dropped 9; count of bases not matched to a gene: 5. CDR3 region: CASSWTSGGRGEQFF. CDR3 coding DNA: TGTGCCAGCAGCTGGACTAGCGGGGGGAGGGGTGAGCAGTTCTTC.

The chain combines TRBV15 with TRBJ1-1; D unclear. This CDR3 region has 13 residues. V was cut by 0 bases and J by 10 bases, with 12 bases left in between. Germline V gene lookup returns CDR1 LNHNV and CDR2 YYDKDF (reference sequence). This chain's CDR3 is CATSRDGSAGAFF. CDR3 in DNA: TGTGCCACCAGCAGAGATGGCTCGGCTGGAGCTTTCTTT.

The J gene is TRBJ2-2, the V gene TRBV5-1; D call uncertain. The V gene lost 0 bases and the J gene lost 3 bases, with 6 bases spanning the gap. The CDR3 is 14 residues long. Germline V CDR1 and CDR2: SGHRS, YFSETQ. The CDR3 reads CASSLALYTGELFF. In nucleotides, the CDR3 is TGCGCCAGCAGCTTGGCCCTTTACACCGGGGAGCTGTTTTTT.

V gene TRBV6-5 combines with J gene TRBJ2-7; D unclear. V was trimmed by 2 bases and J by 0 bases, leaving 8 bases between them. CDR3 length: 14 residues. The germline V gene encodes CDR1 MNHEY and CDR2 SVGAGI. The CDR3 coding sequence is TGTGCCAGCAGTTACGATTACTCCTCCTACGAGCAGTACTTC. Its protein is CASSYDYSSYEQYF.

The genes are TRBV1 and TRBJ2-7; TRBD2, as called in the table, went unchecked against the DNA. TRBV1 is noted as a pseudogene. The CDR3 consists of 20 residues. CDR3 sequence: CTSSQQPRPGLAGGGYEQYF. The CDR3 DNA sequence: TGCACCAGCAGCCAACAACCTCGACCGGGACTAGCGGGAGGAGGTTACGAGCAGTACTTC.

V usage is TRBV30 and J usage is TRBJ2-1; 11 positions agree with TRBD2. Germline assignment: CDR1 GTSNPN and CDR2 SVGIG (reference sequence). This CDR3 comprises 18 residues. J gave up 4 bases and V 0 bases, and 11 bases lay outside the gene matches. The CDR3 here is CAWSVIRTSGFSYNEQFF. The DNA of the CDR3 is TGTGCCTGGAGTGTAATCCGGACTAGCGGGTTCTCATACAATGAGCAGTTCTTC.

The rearrangement uses TRBV13 and TRBJ2-1; 8 bases map to TRBD2. Germline V gene data show CDR1 as PRHDT and CDR2 as FYEKMQ (reference sequence). The CDR3 consists of 16 residues. The V and J ends lost 3 bases and 3 bases, in that order; junction bases with no gene match: 7. As DNA, the CDR3 is TGTGCCAGCAGCTTGAGGCTAGCGGGTTTCTACAATGAGCAGTTCTTC. It yields the protein CASSLRLAGFYNEQFF.

This clone was recorded once. J is TRBJ1-5 and V is TRBV2; D is ambiguous. This CDR3 has 13 amino acids. Germline V lookup: CDR1 SNHLY, CDR2 FYNNEI. Trimming removed 2 bases at V and 2 bases at J, with 4 bases between. Written as DNA, the CDR3 is TGTGCCAGCAGTGAATGGGGCAATCAGCCCCAGCATTTT. Its translation: CASSEWGNQPQHF.

This chain links TRBV7-9 with TRBJ1-2, with 7 positions matching TRBD1. There are 15 residues in the CDR3. With V trimmed by 4 bases and J by 2 bases, 7 bases remained unmatched. Germline CDR1 and CDR2: SEHNR and FQNEAQ (reference sequence). The CDR3 loop is CASSWSGGLNYGYTF. The CDR3 region has the DNA TGTGCCAGCAGCTGGTCAGGGGGTCTCAACTATGGCTACACCTTC.

This clone showed up just a few times. This chain connects TRBV6-1 to TRBJ1-2; D gene unclear. This CDR3 region has 13 residues. V dropped 8 bases and J dropped 0 bases, with 10 bases sitting between them. CDR1 is MNHNS, CDR2 SASEGT, per germline. The CDR3 DNA sequence: TGTGCCAGCGGGTCAGCGGCTAACTATGGCTACACCTTC. It codes for CASGSAANYGYTF.